The 24 T cell receptor beta chains listed next were all sequenced from one sample in a study of OX40 agonist ivuxolimab in advanced cancers. Clones were read by immunoSEQ multiplex PCR, and TCRdb kept only the in-frame ones, dropping some. The sample contains roughly 69,000 clones, around 87% of which appear only once. Sequenced here: CD4+ or CD8+ T cells sorted from blood, sampled in a trial of the OX40 agonist ivuxolimab. Receptors were obtained from an adult with an advanced solid tumor such as melanoma, head and neck, liver or kidney cancer.

The chain combines TRBV28 with TRBJ2-7, with D perhaps matching TRBD2 (6 bases). Germline CDR1 is MDHEN and CDR2 is SYDVKM. This CDR3 comprises 19 residues. Deletions cut 2 bases from V and 0 bases from J, with 23 bases between. CDR3 region: CASSLPRYLASYFSYEQYF. CDR3 nucleotide sequence: TGTGCCAGCAGTTTACCACGCTACCTAGCGTCTTACTTCTCCTACGAGCAGTACTTC.

This clone was seen a single time. The V and J genes are TRBV27 and TRBJ1-5; 7 nucleotides line up with TRBD1. The V and J ends lost 2 bases and 3 bases, in that order; junction bases with no gene match: 7. Germline V CDR1 and CDR2: MNHEY, SMNVEV (reference sequence). The CDR3 extends over 16 amino acids. The CDR3 loop is CASSLRWGTVNQPQHF. The CDR3 nucleotides are TGTGCCAGCAGTTTAAGGTGGGGGACAGTCAATCAGCCCCAGCATTTT.

The chain recombines TRBV11-2 with TRBJ2-3; no reliable D call. V lost 3 bases, J lost 2 bases, and 15 bases lay in between. The CDR3 is 16 residues long. The germline CDR1 and CDR2 sequences are SGHAT and FQNNGV. CDR3 loop: CASSLWAGDLTDTQYF. CDR3 bases: TGTGCCAGCAGCTTGTGGGCTGGTGACCTCACAGATACGCAGTATTTT.

The V and J genes are TRBV18 and TRBJ1-2; 10 bases fit TRBD1. Germline V lookup: CDR1 KGHSH, CDR2 LQKENI. This CDR3 comprises 13 residues. V shed 3 bases and J 6 bases; nucleotides not matched to a gene: 1. CDR3 DNA sequence: TGTGCCAGCTCACCGGACAGGGGGGATGGCTACACCTTC. It specifies CASSPDRGDGYTF. Supplemented by reference TRBV18 and TRBJ1-2, the full variable domain reads NAGVMQNPRHLVRRRGQEARLRCSPMKGHSHVYWYRQLPEEGLKFMVYLQKENIIDESGMPKERFSAEFPKEGPSILRIQQVVRGDSAAYFCASSPDRGDGYTFGSGTRLTVV.

This clone was picked up one time. The CDR3 DNA reads as TGTGCCAGCAGCCGAGGAGGGACTAGCGGGAGAGCAGGGGAGCTGTTTTTT. It translates to CASSRGGTSGRAGELFF. V and J are TRBV28 and TRBJ2-2; 14 bases map to TRBD2. V lost 6 bases to trimming and J lost 8 bases; unmatched junction nucleotides: 11. This CDR3 has 17 residues. In germline, CDR1 is MDHEN, CDR2 SYDVKM.

The chain recombines TRBV28 with TRBJ1-5; tentatively, D is TRBD1 (6 bases). The germline V gene has CDR1 MDHEN and CDR2 SYDVKM. The CDR3 consists of 15 residues. V lost 1 base, J lost 4 bases, and 11 bases lay in between. The CDR3: CASSLLQGGNQPQHF. CDR3 DNA sequence: TGTGCCAGCAGTTTATTACAGGGAGGTAATCAGCCCCAGCATTTT.

The rearrangement uses TRBV20-1 and TRBJ2-7, with D hard to call. CDR3 length: 11 residues. CDR1 and CDR2 (germline): DFQATT, SNEGSKA (reference sequence). V gave up 4 bases and J gave up 2 bases, with 6 bases separating them. The CDR3 protein is CSATITYEQYF. In DNA, the CDR3 is TGCAGTGCTACCATAACCTACGAGCAGTACTTC.

The CDR3, as DNA: TGTGCCAGCAGCTTAGACGGGGGGCGCATGGACATTCAGTACTTC. This translates into CASSLDGGRMDIQYF. V is TRBV7-9 and J is TRBJ2-4; a possible D gene is TRBD2 (7 bases). V lost 1 base and J 8 bases, leaving 15 bases between the germline ends. In germline, CDR1 is SEHNR, CDR2 FQNEAQ (reference sequence). The CDR3 loop spans 15 amino acids.

The chain uses TRBV12-5 and TRBJ2-7; D is possibly TRBD1 or TRBD2 (5 bases each). V lost 5 bases to trimming and J lost 6 bases, with 20 bases between them. Germline values: CDR1 LGHNT, CDR2 FRNRAP. CDR3 length: 15 amino acids. CDR3 nucleotide sequence: TGTGCTAGTGGTCCCACCCGGGACCTCCCGGGCGAGCAGTACTTC. Translation gives CASGPTRDLPGEQYF.

The chain is built from TRBV19 and TRBJ1-6; 10 nucleotides line up with TRBD1. The CDR3 contains 17 residues. The germline CDR1 and CDR2 sequences are LNHDA and SQIVND (reference sequence). Trimming cost V 3 bases and J 7 bases; bases outside gene matches: 9. The CDR3 region has the DNA TGTGCCAGTAGTATCTCCCATCCGGGACAGGGGAATTCACCCCTCCACTTT. This sequence encodes CASSISHPGQGNSPLHF. The variable domain in full, completed from reference TRBV19 and TRBJ1-6, reads DGGITQSPKYLFRKEGQNVTLSCEQNLNHDAMYWYRQDPGQGLRLIYYSQIVNDFQKGDIAEGYSVSREKKESFPLTVTSAQKNPTAFYLCASSISHPGQGNSPLHFGNGTRLTVT.

V and J are TRBV5-1 and TRBJ2-2; TRBD1 might be the D (6 bases). Germline CDR1 is SGHRS and CDR2 is YFSETQ. V dropped 4 bases and J dropped 1 base, with 20 bases sitting between them. The CDR3 spans 18 residues. The CDR3 DNA is TGCGCCAGCAGCGCCATCCCGACAGGCCAACTGAACACCGGGGAGCTGTTTTTT. Its protein product is CASSAIPTGQLNTGELFF.

The rearrangement uses TRBV5-1 and TRBJ1-4; 8 bases are shared with TRBD1. With V trimmed by 2 bases and J by 1 base, 4 bases remained unmatched. Germline CDR1 reads SGHRS; CDR2 reads YFSETQ. The CDR3 has 16 residues. CDR3 nucleotides: TGCGCCAGCAGCTTAACAGGGGGTCTAACTAATGAAAAACTGTTTTTT. Its protein is CASSLTGGLTNEKLFF.

The V call is TRBV28, the J call TRBJ2-7, with no clear D. Germline CDR1 is MDHEN and CDR2 is SYDVKM. The CDR3 consists of 12 residues. V lost 4 bases and J 4 bases, leaving 8 bases between the germline ends. The CDR3 protein is CASSSQVYEQYF. In nucleotides, the CDR3 is TGTGCCAGCAGTTCCCAAGTTTACGAGCAGTACTTC.

Here the CDR3 DNA reads TGTGCCATCAGTGAGGACAGGGTGAATTCACCCCTCCACTTT. This codes for CAISEDRVNSPLHF. This chain connects TRBV10-3 to TRBJ1-6, with 7 nucleotides matching TRBD1. This CDR3 has 14 amino acids. Trimming at V came to 2 bases and at J to 7 bases, leaving 2 bases not matched to a gene. Per germline, CDR1 ENHRY and CDR2 SYGVKD.

The table lists this clone with a count of one. The rearrangement joins TRBV28 to TRBJ1-4; possible D gene TRBD1, 5 bases. Germline V gene lookup returns CDR1 MDHEN and CDR2 SYDVKM. V lost 5 bases and J lost 10, with 29 bases in between. The length of the CDR3 is 18 residues. CDR3 in amino acids: CASSNRDTHDQQRGKLFF. In nucleotides, the CDR3 is TGTGCCAGCAGTAACCGCGACACCCACGACCAGCAAAGGGGAAAACTGTTTTTT.

This clone was recorded once. This sequence joins TRBV19 and TRBJ2-7, with D hard to call. Trimming removed 3 bases at V and 5 bases at J, with 17 bases between. The CDR3 spans 15 residues. CDR1 and CDR2 (germline): LNHDA, SQIVND (reference sequence). The CDR3 DNA follows: TGTGCCAGTAGTATTGGAGTCCCCCCTGGCCACGAGCAGTACTTC. Translation: CASSIGVPPGHEQYF.

J is TRBJ2-6 and V is TRBV29-1, with D hard to call. The V and J ends lost 4 bases and 1 base respectively, with 8 bases between them. Germline V gene sequence: CDR1 SQVTM, CDR2 ANQGSEA. The CDR3 runs to 14 residues. The CDR3 DNA reads as TGCAGCGTTGGGTGGGGATCTGGGGCCAACGTCCTGACTTTC. The encoded protein is CSVGWGSGANVLTF.

The chain combines TRBV28 with TRBJ2-1, with 13 bases aligning to TRBD2. The CDR3 is made up of 16 amino acids. Per germline, CDR1 MDHEN and CDR2 SYDVKM. The J segment lost 5 bases and the V segment lost 4 bases, leaving 5 bases of the junction unmatched. CDR3 sequence: CASSSRTSGSHNEQFF. The CDR3 DNA follows: TGTGCCAGCAGTTCCCGGACTAGCGGGAGTCACAATGAGCAGTTCTTC.

The chain is built from TRBV4-1 and TRBJ2-2; no reliable D call. Deletions cut 1 base from V and 5 bases from J, with 8 bases between. Germline lookup yields CDR1 MGHRA and CDR2 YSYEKL. This CDR3 contains 14 residues. The CDR3 DNA follows: TGCGCCAGCAGCCAAGCTATCGGAACCGGGGAGCTGTTTTTT. It encodes CASSQAIGTGELFF.

This clone was detected only once. The chain recombines TRBV27 with TRBJ1-5, with 10 nucleotides matching TRBD1. Germline trimming cut 6 bases from V and 7 bases from J; bases unmatched to any gene: 6. The CDR3 extends over 14 amino acids. The germline V gene encodes CDR1 MNHEY and CDR2 SMNVEV (reference sequence). The CDR3 spells CASRPGTGEQPQHF. The CDR3 region has the DNA TGTGCCAGCAGGCCAGGGACAGGGGAGCAGCCCCAGCATTTT.

The V gene is TRBV4-1, the J gene TRBJ1-1, with D possibly being TRBD1 (6 bases). This CDR3 spans 16 amino acids. V was trimmed by 4 bases and J by 0 bases, leaving 15 bases between them. Germline values: CDR1 MGHRA, CDR2 YSYEKL. The CDR3 nucleotides are TGCGCCAGCAGCCGGGGGCAGGGTGGAATGAACACTGAAGCTTTCTTT. Residues: CASSRGQGGMNTEAFF.

This sequence joins TRBV7-9 and TRBJ2-5; the D is unclear. The end of the DNA fits TRBJ2-7 better, so the J call may be wrong. The CDR3 is 12 residues long. CDR1 and CDR2 from the germline V gene are SEHNR and FQNEAQ (reference sequence). CDR3 sequence (DNA): TGTGCCAGCAGCTTAGATTTTTACGAGCAGTACTTC. Translating gives CASSLDFYEQYF.

This clone was picked up a small number of times. The gene calls are TRBV27 and TRBJ2-7; 8 nucleotides agree with TRBD1. The trim removed 2 bases at V and 7 bases at J, leaving 4 bases unmatched. This CDR3 contains 13 residues. Germline V lookup: CDR1 MNHEY, CDR2 SMNVEV (reference sequence). The CDR3 coding sequence is TGTGCCAGCAGTTTACAGGGGGCTGGAGAGCAGTACTTC. It codes for CASSLQGAGEQYF.

This clone was recorded once. This chain uses TRBV5-4 with TRBJ2-3, with 12 positions matching TRBD2. This CDR3 region has 15 residues. The germline V gene encodes CDR1 SGHNT and CDR2 YYREEE (reference sequence). Trimming removed 4 bases from V and 5 bases from J; junction bases left unmatched: 5. The CDR3 loop reads CASSTRLAGEDTQYF. The CDR3 nucleotides read TGTGCCAGCAGCACCCGACTAGCGGGGGAAGATACGCAGTATTTT.